This is a list of T cell receptor beta chains from one sample in a study of cytomegalovirus exposure and HLA in healthy donors. Here immunoSEQ multiplex PCR was the method, and the copy in TCRdb shows in-frame clones only, minus some. The data include approximately 130,000 clones; the top ten clones carry about 2.1%. The source material was PBMCs. The receptors shown here come from an older woman in good health and CMV-seronegative. Both conserved end residues are part of each CDR3.

V gene: TRBV27; CDR3 protein: CASKGGRPGNTEAFF
V gene: TRBV7-6; CDR3 protein: CASGDSNQETQYF
V gene: TRBV6-6; CDR3 protein: CASRLDRFDEKLFF
V gene: TRBV27; CDR3 protein: CASGLAGTYEQYF
V gene: TRBV7-9; CDR3 protein: CASSFGGYSYEQYF
V gene: TRBV5-1; CDR3 protein: CASSLGLAGGGHEQYF
V gene: TRBV18; CDR3 protein: CASSPRGGHTDTQYF
V gene: TRBV6-1; CDR3 protein: CASSEQGGSQPQHF
V gene: TRBV27; CDR3 protein: CASSMRQGYEQYF
V gene: TRBV6-5; CDR3 protein: CASREGPGGGYTF
V gene: TRBV9; CDR3 protein: CASSVDSTDTQYF
V gene: TRBV6-4; CDR3 protein: CASSAKGGRTDTQYF
V gene: TRBV23-1; CDR3 protein: CASSQSCLAGADTDTQYF
V gene: TRBV27; CDR3 protein: CASSFGGRLDEQYF
V gene: TRBV5-1; CDR3 protein: CASSLAGTEYNEQFF
V gene: TRBV9; CDR3 protein: CASSVLLTASTDTQYF
V gene: TRBV7-9; CDR3 protein: CASSLTGGEGYTF
V gene: TRBV5-1; CDR3 protein: CASSERGLGQPQHF
V gene: TRBV2; CDR3 protein: CASSEGPSRGAKDGYTF
V gene: TRBV11-1; CDR3 protein: CASSFESSGNTIYF
V gene: TRBV14; CDR3 protein: CASSRSGTSGDATQYF
V gene: TRBV5-1; CDR3 protein: CASSLSGTGNQPQHF
V gene: TRBV6-5; CDR3 protein: CATRTGGLNQPQHF
V gene: TRBV2; CDR3 protein: CASSDRQVGEQFF
V gene: TRBV6-5; CDR3 protein: CASSYSTGQRTYEQYF
V gene: TRBV6-5; CDR3 protein: CASSPRDTEAFF
V gene: TRBV30; CDR3 protein: CAWSGLESGTIYF
V gene: TRBV5-1; CDR3 protein: CASSQVGDQPQHF
V gene: TRBV7-2; CDR3 protein: CASTLGLATPLETQYF
V gene: TRBV27; CDR3 protein: CASTRRAGGLRNEKLFF
V gene: TRBV28; CDR3 protein: CASVDSSRQYF
V gene: TRBV27; CDR3 protein: CASSFRYPVLAGTYEQYF
V gene: TRBV9; CDR3 protein: CASSVDQFSTDTQYF
V gene: TRBV19; CDR3 protein: CASDYGTSGHNEQFF
V gene: TRBV4-1; CDR3 protein: CASSQDIRQGAGTIYF
V gene: TRBV27; CDR3 protein: CASSLLTSGGATDTQYF
V gene: TRBV6-1; CDR3 protein: CASAKWSSDEQFF
V gene: TRBV18; CDR3 protein: CASSPPSTDTQYF
V gene: TRBV5-4; CDR3 protein: CASGLEETQYF
V gene: TRBV28; CDR3 protein: CASSSSVNYGYTF
V gene: TRBV28; CDR3 protein: CASLSPGTGHYEQYF
V gene: TRBV7-9; CDR3 protein: CASSFGTFSPLHF
V gene: TRBV29-1; CDR3 protein: CSVGGVANTEAFF
V gene: TRBV28; CDR3 protein: CASSLIGKRRTYEQYF
V gene: TRBV5-8; CDR3 protein: CASDDPAGVYEQYF
V gene: TRBV10-3; CDR3 protein: CAITGGGFNTGELFF
V gene: TRBV6-4; CDR3 protein: CASSSISGSDSYNEQFF
V gene: TRBV6-5; CDR3 protein: CASSYEVSGSWRAQYF
V gene: TRBV27; CDR3 protein: CASESRRAGGSTDTQYF
V gene: TRBV7-9; CDR3 protein: CASSPKIGRGETEAFF
V gene: TRBV11-2; CDR3 protein: CASSLVLARTRVGEQYF
V gene: TRBV6-7; CDR3 protein: CASSLNGQGDRNTEAFF
V gene: TRBV5-1; CDR3 protein: CASSLGAGGDEQYF
V gene: TRBV5-1; CDR3 protein: CASSNLAGLMDTEAFF
V gene: TRBV28; CDR3 protein: CASSLTGENEKLFF
V gene: TRBV18; CDR3 protein: CASSPSLAGTETQYF
V gene: TRBV5-4; CDR3 protein: CASRKRGGQNNEQFF